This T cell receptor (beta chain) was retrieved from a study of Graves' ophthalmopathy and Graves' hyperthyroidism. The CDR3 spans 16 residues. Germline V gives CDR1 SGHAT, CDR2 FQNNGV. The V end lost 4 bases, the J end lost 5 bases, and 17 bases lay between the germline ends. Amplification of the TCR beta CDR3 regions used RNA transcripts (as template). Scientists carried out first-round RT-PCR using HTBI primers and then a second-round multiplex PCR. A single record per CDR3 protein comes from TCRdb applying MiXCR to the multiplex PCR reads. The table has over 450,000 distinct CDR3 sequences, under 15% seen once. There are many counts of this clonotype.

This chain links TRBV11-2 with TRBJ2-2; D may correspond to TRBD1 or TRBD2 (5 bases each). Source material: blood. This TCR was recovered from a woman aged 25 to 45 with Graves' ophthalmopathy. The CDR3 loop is CASSSSFGAGTGELFF. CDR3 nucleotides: TGTGCCAGCAGCTCTAGTTTCGGGGCTGGGACCGGGGAGCTGTTTTTT.